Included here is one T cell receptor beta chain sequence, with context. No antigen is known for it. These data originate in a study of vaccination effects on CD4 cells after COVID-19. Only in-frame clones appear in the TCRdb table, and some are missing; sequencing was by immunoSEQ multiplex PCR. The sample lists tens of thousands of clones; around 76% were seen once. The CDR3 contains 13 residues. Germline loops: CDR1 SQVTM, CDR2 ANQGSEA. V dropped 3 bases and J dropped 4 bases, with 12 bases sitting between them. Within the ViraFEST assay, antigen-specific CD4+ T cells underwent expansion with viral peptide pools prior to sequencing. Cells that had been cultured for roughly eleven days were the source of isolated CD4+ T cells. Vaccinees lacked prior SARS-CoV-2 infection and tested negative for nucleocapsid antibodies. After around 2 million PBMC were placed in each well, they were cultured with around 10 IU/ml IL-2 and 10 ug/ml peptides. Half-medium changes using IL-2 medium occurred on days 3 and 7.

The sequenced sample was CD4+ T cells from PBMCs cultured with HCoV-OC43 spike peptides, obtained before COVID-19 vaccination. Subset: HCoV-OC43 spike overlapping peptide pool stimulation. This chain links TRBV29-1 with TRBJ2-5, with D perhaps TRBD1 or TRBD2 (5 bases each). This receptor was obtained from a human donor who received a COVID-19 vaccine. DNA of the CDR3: TGCAGCGTTGAGGGACGGATGGGAGAGACCCAGTACTTC. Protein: CSVEGRMGETQYF.